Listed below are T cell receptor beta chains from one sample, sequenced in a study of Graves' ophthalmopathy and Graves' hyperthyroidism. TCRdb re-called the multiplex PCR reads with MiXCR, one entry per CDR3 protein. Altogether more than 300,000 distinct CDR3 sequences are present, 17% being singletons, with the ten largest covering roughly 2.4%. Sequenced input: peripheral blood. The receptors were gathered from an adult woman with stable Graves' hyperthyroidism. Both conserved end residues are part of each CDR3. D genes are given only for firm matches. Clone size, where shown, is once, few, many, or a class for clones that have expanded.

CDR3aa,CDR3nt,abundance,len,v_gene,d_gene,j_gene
CASRIYRGERGYGYTF,TGTGCCAGCAGAATATACAGGGGCGAGAGGGGCTATGGCTACACCTTC,many,16,TRBV6-1,TRBD1,TRBJ1-2
CASSFGTSGVGYEQYF,TGTGCCAGCAGTTTCGGGACTAGCGGGGTCGGCTACGAGCAGTACTTC,.,16,TRBV27,TRBD2,TRBJ2-7
CASVQDGANTGELFF,TGTGCCAGCGTCCAGGACGGCGCGAACACCGGGGAGCTGTTTTTT,many,15,TRBV2,.,TRBJ2-2
CASCWMSQETQYF,TGTGCCAGCTGCTGGATGAGCCAAGAGACCCAGTACTTC,many,13,TRBV2,.,TRBJ2-5
CASSPTAGQVYEQYF,TGTGCCAGCAGTCCGACCGCCGGACAGGTCTACGAGCAGTACTTC,.,15,TRBV7-2,TRBD1,TRBJ2-7
CASTLRRFRGALGYGYTF,TGTGCCAGCACCTTGAGGAGATTTCGGGGAGCCCTAGGGTATGGCTACACCTTC,many,18,TRBV5-7,.,TRBJ1-2
CASSSSIYRDGGYTF,TGTGCCAGCAGCTCATCGATATACAGGGACGGCGGCTACACCTTC,many,15,TRBV5-5,.,TRBJ1-2
CASSAGSSATYEQYF,TGTGCCAGCAGCGCAGGGTCCTCAGCGACCTACGAGCAGTACTTC,many,15,TRBV9,.,TRBJ2-7
CASSRPTGEQYF,TGTGCCAGCAGCCGTCCTACTGGCGAGCAGTACTTC,.,12,TRBV12-3/TRBV12-4,.,TRBJ2-7
CAISESSYGYTF,TGTGCCATCAGTGAGTCCAGCTATGGCTACACCTTC,many,12,TRBV10-3,.,TRBJ1-2
CGVGDRINEQYF,TGCGGCGTTGGGGACAGAATAAACGAGCAGTACTTC,few,12,TRBV29-1,TRBD1,TRBJ2-7
CASKGQGASGELFF,TGTGCCAGCAAGGGACAGGGGGCGTCCGGGGAGCTGTTTTTT,.,14,TRBV25-1,TRBD1,TRBJ2-2
CSAAGLGYQETQYF,TGCAGTGCTGCGGGACTCGGGTACCAAGAGACCCAGTACTTC,many,14,TRBV20-1,.,TRBJ2-5
CAWSVQGGTEQYF,TGTGCCTGGAGTGTACAAGGGGGCACCGAGCAGTACTTC,many,13,TRBV30,TRBD1,TRBJ2-7
CSARDYPGLTKNIKYF,TGCAGTGCTAGAGATTATCCAGGGCTCACCAAAAACATTAAGTACTTC,.,16,TRBV20-1,.,TRBJ2-4
CASSTGRAFSGNTIYF,TGTGCCAGCAGCACCGGACGGGCTTTCTCTGGAAACACCATATATTTT,many,16,TRBV7-2,.,TRBJ1-3
CASNLRDSANYGYTF,TGTGCCAGCAATCTCCGGGACAGTGCAAACTATGGCTACACCTTC,many,15,TRBV6-5,TRBD1,TRBJ1-2
CAWRGRANQPQHF,TGTGCCTGGAGGGGCAGGGCCAATCAGCCCCAGCATTTT,many,13,TRBV30,.,TRBJ1-5
CASSQEFGTGTEQYF,TGTGCCAGCAGCCAAGAATTCGGGACAGGGACCGAGCAGTACTTC,.,15,TRBV14,TRBD1,TRBJ2-7
CASTLWTRLGNTIYF,TGTGCCAGCACCCTATGGACTCGACTTGGAAACACCATATATTTT,many,15,TRBV6-5,.,TRBJ1-3
CASGKRGRVENTEAFF,TGTGCCAGCGGCAAAAGGGGTAGGGTTGAGAACACTGAAGCTTTCTTT,many,16,TRBV12-3/TRBV12-4,.,TRBJ1-1
CASSQFTGEGYEQYF,TGCGCCAGCAGCCAATTCACGGGAGAAGGTTACGAGCAGTACTTC,many,15,TRBV4-3,.,TRBJ2-7
CASSPLRVDQPQHF,TGTGCCAGCAGCCCCCTGAGGGTTGATCAGCCCCAGCATTTT,many,14,TRBV7-9,.,TRBJ1-5
CASSVASSAYEQCF,TGTGCCAGCAGTGTAGCTAGCTCAGCCTACGAGCAGTGCTTC,.,14,TRBV2,.,TRBJ2-7
CASSPSHEQFF,TGTGCCAGCAGCCCGTCCCATGAGCAGTTCTTC,.,11,TRBV7-2,.,TRBJ2-1
CASSPLGTGLSGANVLTF,TGTGCCAGCAGTCCTCTAGGGACAGGACTCTCTGGGGCCAACGTCCTGACTTTC,many,18,TRBV27,TRBD1,TRBJ2-6